Following are 19 T cell receptor beta chains from one sample sequenced in a study of blood T cell repertoires in COVID-19. Profiled with immunoSEQ multiplex PCR; TCRdb holds only in-frame clones, not every one. The table lists over 200,000 clones, under 95% of them singletons, with about 1.3% in the top ten. The sequenced sample consisted of peripheral blood. All receptors come from a man between 25 and 39 years old with acute or convalescent COVID-19.

The V and J genes are TRBV20-1 and TRBJ2-3, with 8 bases aligning to TRBD2. The CDR3 runs 15 residues. Germline values: CDR1 DFQATT, CDR2 SNEGSKA (reference sequence). V lost 3 bases to trimming and J lost 5 bases; unmatched junction nucleotides: 10. CDR3 bases: TGCAGTGCTAGTTCGGGGGGGCTCTTGAAAGATACGCAGTATTTT. This sequence encodes CSASSGGLLKDTQYF.

V and J are TRBV27 and TRBJ2-1; no reliable D call. CDR3 length: 14 amino acids. The germline gives CDR1 MNHEY, CDR2 SMNVEV (reference sequence). Trimming left V 0 bases short and J 8 bases short, with 11 bases between. CDR3 residues: CASSLSPEIDEQFF. In nucleotides, the CDR3 is TGTGCCAGCAGTTTATCGCCGGAGATTGATGAGCAGTTCTTC.

The chain is built from TRBV19 and TRBJ1-4; 7 positions match TRBD1. V was pared by 9 bases and J by 7 bases, with 8 bases of the junction left unmatched. The CDR3 spans 13 residues. Germline lookup yields CDR1 LNHDA and CDR2 SQIVND (reference sequence). This CDR3 is CASEDRWGEKLFF. DNA of the CDR3: TGTGCCAGCGAGGACAGGTGGGGTGAAAAACTGTTTTTT.

This clone has only one observation. The chain couples TRBV29-1 to TRBJ2-3, with D possibly TRBD1 on 6 matching bases. Per the germline V gene, CDR1 is SQVTM and CDR2 is ANQGSEA. The CDR3 consists of 14 residues. Between the trimmed V and J ends, which lost 7 bases and 4 bases, there was a span of 18 bases. CDR3 loop: CSEGIDRRADTQYF. CDR3 nucleotide sequence: TGCAGCGAAGGTATAGACAGGCGGGCAGATACGCAGTATTTT.

The V call is TRBV29-1, the J call TRBJ1-6; possibly TRBD1 for D (5 bases). The V end lost 5 bases, the J end lost 7 bases, and 9 bases lay between the germline ends. CDR3 size: 12 residues. Germline lookup yields CDR1 SQVTM and CDR2 ANQGSEA. CDR3 region: CSVREGNSPLHF. The CDR3 DNA reads as TGCAGCGTTAGGGAGGGGAATTCACCCCTCCACTTT.

The chain links TRBV14 to TRBJ2-6; possible D gene TRBD2, 5 bases. CDR1 and CDR2 from the germline V gene are SGHDN and FVKESK. The CDR3 runs to 16 residues. Trimming stripped 1 base from V and 0 bases from J, with 7 bases between. The CDR3 protein is CASSQGGFSGANVLTF. CDR3 bases: TGTGCCAGCAGCCAAGGAGGGTTCTCTGGGGCCAACGTCCTGACTTTC.

The chain has TRBV6-5 and TRBJ1-5, with D perhaps matching TRBD1 (6 bases). This CDR3 is 15 amino acids long. The ends were cut back, 7 bases at V and 0 bases at J, with 13 bases in the middle. Looked up from germline, CDR1 is MNHEY and CDR2 is SVGAGI. CDR3 protein: CASKDSHHSNQPQHF. In DNA form, the CDR3 reads TGTGCCAGCAAGGACAGCCATCATAGCAATCAGCCCCAGCATTTT.

V usage is TRBV15 and J usage is TRBJ1-2; possibly TRBD1 for D (5 bases). The germline V gene encodes CDR1 LNHNV and CDR2 YYDKDF (reference sequence). V lost 1 base to trimming and J lost 9 bases, with 15 bases between them. The CDR3 has 14 amino acids. CDR3 DNA: TGTGCCACCAGCAGAGTTAGGCAGGGAAGTAGCTACACCTTC. Translation gives CATSRVRQGSSYTF.

The CDR3 loop is CASREGIQETQYF. In DNA, the CDR3 is TGTGCCAGCAGGGAGGGGATCCAAGAGACCCAGTACTTC. The chain carries TRBV5-6 and TRBJ2-5; weak D call: TRBD2 (6 bases). Germline V gives CDR1 SGHDT, CDR2 YYEEEE. The CDR3 is 13 amino acids. Trimming pared 5 bases from V and 1 base from J, leaving 9 bases between.

The chain uses TRBV4-1 and TRBJ2-1, with D maybe TRBD2 (5 bases). The V gene lost 1 base and the J gene lost 10 bases, with 20 bases spanning the gap. The length of the CDR3 is 16 residues. CDR1 is MGHRA, CDR2 YSYEKL, per germline. The CDR3 DNA sequence: TGCGCCAGCAGCCAAGCCGGGAAGTATATGAAGGTCGAGCAGTTCTTC. This translates into CASSQAGKYMKVEQFF.

Only a few counts were recorded for this clone. V usage is TRBV2 and J usage is TRBJ1-5; no firm D call. The CDR3 totals 14 residues. The V gene's germline CDR1 is SNHLY and CDR2 FYNNEI. Trimming cost V 6 bases and J 2 bases, with 11 bases left between them. CDR3 DNA: TGTGCCAGCAGGGCCGTGGCAGGCAATCAGCCCCAGCATTTT. This gives the protein CASRAVAGNQPQHF. Looking up the rest from reference TRBV2 and TRBJ1-5 gives the full variable domain: EPEVTQTPSHQVTQMGQEVILRCVPISNHLYFYWYRQILGQKVEFLVSFYNNEISEKSEIFDDQFSVERPDGSNFTLKIRSTKLEDSAMYFCASRAVAGNQPQHFGDGTRLSIL.

The genes are TRBV13 and TRBJ1-3; a weak D match, TRBD1 (5 bases). CDR3 length: 19 residues. V was shortened by 2 bases and J by 0 bases, with 20 bases between the two germline ends. CDR1 and CDR2 (germline): PRHDT, FYEKMQ (reference sequence). The CDR3 DNA is TGTGCCAGCAGCTTAACCGGTGTCGGGGGAGACCGCTCTGGAAACACCATATATTTT. Protein sequence: CASSLTGVGGDRSGNTIYF.

V usage is TRBV11-2 and J usage is TRBJ2-7; no definite D call. The V end lost 4 bases, the J end lost 5 bases, and 12 bases lay between the germline ends. The CDR3 spans 13 residues. Germline V lookup: CDR1 SGHAT, CDR2 FQNNGV. CDR3 bases: TGTGCCAGCAGCTCCGTTTTTCTCCACGAGCAGTACTTC. Translation: CASSSVFLHEQYF.

J is TRBJ2-7 and V is TRBV5-6, with D tentatively TRBD1 (8 bases). The CDR3 length is 15 residues. Germline CDR1 reads SGHDT; CDR2 reads YYEEEE. Trimming took 6 bases from V and 1 from J, leaving 17 bases between them. The CDR3 bases are TGTGCCAGCATCCGGGGGGACAGGAGATCCTACGAGCAGTACTTC. Translated: CASIRGDRRSYEQYF.

The rearrangement joins TRBV2 to TRBJ1-2, with unresolved D. CDR1 and CDR2 from the germline V gene are SNHLY and FYNNEI. The CDR3 loop spans 12 amino acids. V dropped 4 bases and J dropped 6 bases, with 9 bases sitting between them. Here the CDR3 DNA reads TGTGCCAGCAGTGGGAGTTGGAATGGCTACACCTTC. Its translation: CASSGSWNGYTF.

The chain has TRBV5-1 and TRBJ2-1; TRBD1 might be the D (5 bases). The CDR3 length is 14 residues. V was shortened by 0 bases and J by 10 bases, with 14 bases between the two germline ends. In germline, CDR1 is SGHRS, CDR2 YFSETQ. CDR3 loop: CASSLGQQPGEQFF. The CDR3 nucleotides are TGCGCCAGCAGCTTGGGACAGCAACCTGGGGAGCAGTTCTTC.

J is TRBJ2-7 and V is TRBV14; 11 nucleotides agree with TRBD2. The J segment lost 6 bases and the V segment lost 5 bases, leaving 12 bases of the junction unmatched. The CDR3 is made up of 16 amino acids. Looked up from germline, CDR1 is SGHDN and CDR2 is FVKESK. The CDR3 loop is CASSVTSGGTPREQYF. CDR3 nucleotides: TGTGCCAGCAGCGTAACTAGCGGGGGCACCCCTCGCGAGCAGTACTTC.

The gene calls are TRBV5-1 and TRBJ1-2; D gene unclear. CDR3 size: 12 residues. From germline, CDR1 is SGHRS and CDR2 YFSETQ. V lost 4 bases to trimming and J lost 5 bases, with 9 bases between them. CDR3 sequence reads: CASSDTDYGYTF. The CDR3 bases are TGCGCCAGCAGCGATACAGATTATGGCTACACCTTC. Supplemented by reference TRBV5-1 and TRBJ1-2, the full variable domain reads KAGVTQTPRYLIKTRGQQVTLSCSPISGHRSVSWYQQTPGQGLQFLFEYFSETQRNKGNFPGRFSGRQFSNSRSEMNVSTLELGDSALYLCASSDTDYGYTFGSGTRLTVV.

The chain has TRBV9 and TRBJ1-3; D remains ambiguous. V was pared by 0 bases and J by 3 bases, with 10 bases between. Germline V gene sequence: CDR1 SGDLS, CDR2 YYNGEE. This CDR3 region has 15 residues. The CDR3 protein is CASSVDPLRGNTIYF. CDR3 nucleotides: TGTGCCAGCAGCGTAGATCCCTTGCGTGGAAACACCATATATTTT.